The TCR beta chain described here comes from a study of T cell therapy after organ transplantation. Study-wide points: In nonresponders, large pretherapy expansions changed minimally after therapy.

Time point in this sample: 20-29 weeks after completion of therapy. This clone came up once. As yet, its antigen is unknown. The CDR3 contains 14 residues. The V end lost 2 bases, the J end lost 2 bases, and 5 bases lay between the germline ends. Germline-derived CDR1 and CDR2 are SGHDT and YYEEEE. Assay: immunoSEQ multiplex PCR; the TCRdb copy retains only in-frame clones and omits some. This sample has fewer than 25,000 clones, with roughly 84% found just once. Sample: CD8+ T cells from blood, taken after autologous CMV-specific T cell therapy. The clonotype was recovered from a human patient who had received a solid organ transplant and had CMV disease. Some T cells may be the graft donor's. J is TRBJ1-6 and V is TRBV5-6; no definite D call. For the CDR3, the DNA is TGTGCCAGCAGCTTAGACACCTATAATTCACCCCTCCACTTT. Protein sequence: CASSLDTYNSPLHF.